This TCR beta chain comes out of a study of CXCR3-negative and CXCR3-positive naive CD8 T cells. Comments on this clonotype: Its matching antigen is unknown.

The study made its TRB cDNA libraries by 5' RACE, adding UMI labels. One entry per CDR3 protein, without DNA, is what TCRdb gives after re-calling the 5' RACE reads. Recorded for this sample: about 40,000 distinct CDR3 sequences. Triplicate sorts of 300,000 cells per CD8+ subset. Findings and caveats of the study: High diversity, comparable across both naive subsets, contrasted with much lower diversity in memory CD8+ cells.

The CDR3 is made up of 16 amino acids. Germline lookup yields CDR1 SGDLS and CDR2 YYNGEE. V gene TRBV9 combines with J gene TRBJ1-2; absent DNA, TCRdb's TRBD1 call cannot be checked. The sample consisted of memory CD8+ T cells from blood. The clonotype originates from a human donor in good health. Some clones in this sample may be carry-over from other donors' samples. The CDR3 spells CASSTRDREAVYGYTF.